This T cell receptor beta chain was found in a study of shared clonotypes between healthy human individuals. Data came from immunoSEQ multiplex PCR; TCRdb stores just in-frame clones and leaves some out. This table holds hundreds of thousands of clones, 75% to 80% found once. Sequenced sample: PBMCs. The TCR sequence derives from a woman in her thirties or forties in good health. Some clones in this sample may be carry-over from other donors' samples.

CDR3 DNA: TGTGCCAGCAGCTTAGAGCTTACCGGGGAGCTGTTTTTT. Its protein is CASSLELTGELFF. This chain links TRBV7-7 with TRBJ2-2, with D unclear. The CDR3 extends over 13 amino acids. Germline CDR1 and CDR2: SSHAT and FNYEAQ (reference sequence). Trimming took 1 base from V and 5 from J, leaving 5 bases between them.